This T cell receptor (beta chain) stems from a study of blood T cell repertoires in COVID-19. Germline V gene lookup returns CDR1 MNHEY and CDR2 SVGAGI. The CDR3 has 13 amino acids. Losses at the gene ends were 6 bases for V and 7 bases for J; bases not matched to a gene: 5. TCRdb's table, derived via immunoSEQ multiplex PCR, lists solely in-frame clones and lacks some. The sample holds 150,000 to 200,000 clones, around nine tenths seen once. This clone was counted a single time. The chain is built from TRBV6-5 and TRBJ1-4, with 7 bases lining up with TRBD1. Input material: peripheral blood. This TCR derives from a woman in her 70s with COVID-19, enrolled during active disease. Here the CDR3 DNA reads TGTGCCAGCAGGGTACCAGGGGGTGAAAAACTGTTTTTT. Translation: CASRVPGGEKLFF.